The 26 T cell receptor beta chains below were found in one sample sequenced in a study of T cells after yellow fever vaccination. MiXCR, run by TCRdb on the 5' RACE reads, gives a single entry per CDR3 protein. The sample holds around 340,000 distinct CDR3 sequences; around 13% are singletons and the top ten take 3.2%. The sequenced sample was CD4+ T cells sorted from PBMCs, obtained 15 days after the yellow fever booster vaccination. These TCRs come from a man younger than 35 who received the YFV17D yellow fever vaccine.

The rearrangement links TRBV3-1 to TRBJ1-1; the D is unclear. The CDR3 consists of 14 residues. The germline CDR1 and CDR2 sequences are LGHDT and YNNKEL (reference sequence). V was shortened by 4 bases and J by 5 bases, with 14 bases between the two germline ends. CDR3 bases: TGTGCCAGCAGCCGCGTGGACCCTGGTACTGAAGCTTTCTTT. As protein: CASSRVDPGTEAFF.

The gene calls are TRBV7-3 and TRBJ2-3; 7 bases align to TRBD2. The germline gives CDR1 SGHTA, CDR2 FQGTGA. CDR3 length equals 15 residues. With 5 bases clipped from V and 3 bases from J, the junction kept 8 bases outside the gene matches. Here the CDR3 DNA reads TGTGCCAGCAGCCAACTGGGGGGGAGGACAGATACGCAGTATTTT. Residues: CASSQLGGRTDTQYF.

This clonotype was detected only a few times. In nucleotides, the CDR3 is TGCGCCAGCAGCCAAGATCGACTGGAGACCCAGTACTTC. This gives the protein CASSQDRLETQYF. V is TRBV4-1 and J is TRBJ2-5; D gene uncertain. Germline V gene lookup returns CDR1 MGHRA and CDR2 YSYEKL. V gave up 0 bases and J gave up 5 bases, with 7 bases separating them. The CDR3 is 13 residues long.

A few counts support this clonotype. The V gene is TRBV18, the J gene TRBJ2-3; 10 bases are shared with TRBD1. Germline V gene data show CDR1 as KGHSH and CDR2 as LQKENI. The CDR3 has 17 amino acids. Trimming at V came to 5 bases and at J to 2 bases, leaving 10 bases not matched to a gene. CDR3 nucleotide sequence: TGTGCCAGCTCATCCCCGACAGGGGGCGTCTACACAGATACGCAGTATTTT. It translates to CASSSPTGGVYTDTQYF.

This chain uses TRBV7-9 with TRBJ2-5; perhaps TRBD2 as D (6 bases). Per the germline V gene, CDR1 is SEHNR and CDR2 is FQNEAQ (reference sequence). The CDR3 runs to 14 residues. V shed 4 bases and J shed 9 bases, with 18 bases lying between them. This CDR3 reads CASSSSILTGAQYF. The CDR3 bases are TGTGCCAGCAGCTCGTCGATCCTAACGGGGGCCCAGTACTTC.

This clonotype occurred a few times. The chain's CDR3 is CASSVESGAQYF. CDR3 in DNA: TGTGCCAGCAGCGTAGAGAGCGGCGCGCAGTATTTT. The chain recombines TRBV9 with TRBJ2-3, with D maybe TRBD2 (5 bases). Germline CDR1 and CDR2: SGDLS and YYNGEE. V was pared by 0 bases and J by 10 bases, with 9 bases between. The CDR3 spans 12 residues.

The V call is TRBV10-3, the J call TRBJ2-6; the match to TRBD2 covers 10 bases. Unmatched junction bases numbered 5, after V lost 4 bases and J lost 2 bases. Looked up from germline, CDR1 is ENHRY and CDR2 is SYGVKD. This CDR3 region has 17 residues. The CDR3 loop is CAISVSGGLPGANVLTF. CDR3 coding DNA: TGTGCCATCAGTGTTAGCGGGGGGCTTCCTGGGGCCAACGTCCTGACTTTC.

In nucleotides, the CDR3 is TGCGCCAGCAGCTTGGACCCACCTAGCGGCTACACCCATACGCAGTATTTT. As protein: CASSLDPPSGYTHTQYF. V gene TRBV5-1 combines with J gene TRBJ2-3; 7 nucleotides align to TRBD2. With V trimmed by 0 bases and J by 7 bases, 14 bases remained unmatched. The CDR3 has 17 residues. CDR1 and CDR2 (germline): SGHRS, YFSETQ.

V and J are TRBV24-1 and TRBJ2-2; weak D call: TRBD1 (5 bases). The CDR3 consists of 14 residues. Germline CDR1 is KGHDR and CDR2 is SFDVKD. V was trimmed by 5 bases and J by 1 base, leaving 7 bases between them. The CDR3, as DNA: TGTGCCACCAGTGGGACATTGAACACCGGGGAGCTGTTTTTT. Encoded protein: CATSGTLNTGELFF.

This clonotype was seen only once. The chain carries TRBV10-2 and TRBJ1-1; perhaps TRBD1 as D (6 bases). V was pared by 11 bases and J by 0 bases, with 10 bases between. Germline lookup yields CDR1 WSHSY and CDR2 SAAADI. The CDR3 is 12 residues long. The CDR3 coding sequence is TGCGCCGCTGGACAGATGAACACTGAAGCTTTCTTT. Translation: CAAGQMNTEAFF.

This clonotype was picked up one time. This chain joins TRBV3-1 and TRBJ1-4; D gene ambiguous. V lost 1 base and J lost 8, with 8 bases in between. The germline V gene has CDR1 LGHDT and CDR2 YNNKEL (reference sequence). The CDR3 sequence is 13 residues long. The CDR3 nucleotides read TGTGCCAGCAGCCAAGGTACAGACGAAAAACTGTTTTTT. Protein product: CASSQGTDEKLFF.

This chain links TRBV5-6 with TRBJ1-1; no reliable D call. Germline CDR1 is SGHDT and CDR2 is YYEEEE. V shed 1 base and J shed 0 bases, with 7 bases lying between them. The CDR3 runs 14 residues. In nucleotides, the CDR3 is TGTGCCAGCAGCTTGCCACGCTTGAACACTGAAGCTTTCTTT. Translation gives CASSLPRLNTEAFF.

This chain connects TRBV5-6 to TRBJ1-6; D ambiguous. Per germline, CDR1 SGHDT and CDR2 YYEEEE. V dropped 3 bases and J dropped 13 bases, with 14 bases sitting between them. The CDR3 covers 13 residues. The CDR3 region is CASSSRVRGPLHF. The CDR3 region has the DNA TGTGCCAGCAGCTCGAGGGTGCGTGGGCCCCTCCACTTT.

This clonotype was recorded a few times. The CDR3 is CASSMISGPTYNEQFF. CDR3 bases: TGTGCCAGCAGCATGATTAGCGGGCCTACCTACAATGAGCAGTTCTTC. V and J are TRBV5-4 and TRBJ2-1, with TRBD2 matching 7 bases. CDR3 length equals 16 residues. V lost 4 bases and J lost 2; bases outside the gene matches: 9. CDR1 SGHNT and CDR2 YYREEE come from the germline V gene (reference sequence).

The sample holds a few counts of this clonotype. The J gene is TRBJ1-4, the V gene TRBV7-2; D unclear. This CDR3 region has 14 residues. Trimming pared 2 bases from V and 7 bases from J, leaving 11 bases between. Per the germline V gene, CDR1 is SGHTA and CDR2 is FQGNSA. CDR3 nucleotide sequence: TGTGCCAGCAGCTTATGGGAGAACGGTGAAAAACTGTTTTTT. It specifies CASSLWENGEKLFF.

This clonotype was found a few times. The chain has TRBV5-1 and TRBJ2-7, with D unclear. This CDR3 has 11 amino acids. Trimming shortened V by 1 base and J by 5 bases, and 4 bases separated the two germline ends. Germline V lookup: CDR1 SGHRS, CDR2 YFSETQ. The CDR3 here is CASSLWDEQYF. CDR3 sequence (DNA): TGCGCCAGCAGCTTGTGGGACGAGCAGTACTTC. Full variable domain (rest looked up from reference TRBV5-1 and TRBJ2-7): KAGVTQTPRYLIKTRGQQVTLSCSPISGHRSVSWYQQTPGQGLQFLFEYFSETQRNKGNFPGRFSGRQFSNSRSEMNVSTLELGDSALYLCASSLWDEQYFGPGTRLTVT.

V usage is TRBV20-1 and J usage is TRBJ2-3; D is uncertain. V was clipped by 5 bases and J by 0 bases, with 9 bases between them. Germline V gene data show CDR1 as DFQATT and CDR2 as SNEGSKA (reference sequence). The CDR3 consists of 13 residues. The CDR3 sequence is CSADSGSTDTQYF. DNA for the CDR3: TGCAGTGCTGACTCAGGTAGCACAGATACGCAGTATTTT.

This CDR3 reads CASSLALAGRNEQFF. DNA of the CDR3: TGCGCCAGCAGCTTGGCTCTAGCGGGGCGTAATGAGCAGTTCTTC. V usage is TRBV5-1 and J usage is TRBJ2-1, with TRBD2 matching over 9 bases. Losses at the gene ends were 0 bases for V and 7 bases for J; bases not matched to a gene: 5. Germline V lookup: CDR1 SGHRS, CDR2 YFSETQ. This CDR3 has 15 amino acids.

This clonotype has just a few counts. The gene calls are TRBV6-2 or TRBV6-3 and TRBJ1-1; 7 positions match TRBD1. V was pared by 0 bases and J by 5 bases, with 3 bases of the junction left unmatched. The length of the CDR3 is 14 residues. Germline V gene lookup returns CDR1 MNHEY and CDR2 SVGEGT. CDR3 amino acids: CASSYSTGRTEAFF. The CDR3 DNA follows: TGTGCCAGCAGTTACTCGACAGGGCGAACTGAAGCTTTCTTT.

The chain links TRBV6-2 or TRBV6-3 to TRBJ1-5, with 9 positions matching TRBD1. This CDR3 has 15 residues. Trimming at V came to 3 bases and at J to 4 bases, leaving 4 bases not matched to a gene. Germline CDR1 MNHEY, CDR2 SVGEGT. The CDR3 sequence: CASSYIQGANQPQHF. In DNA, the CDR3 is TGTGCCAGCAGTTATATACAGGGGGCGAATCAGCCCCAGCATTTT.

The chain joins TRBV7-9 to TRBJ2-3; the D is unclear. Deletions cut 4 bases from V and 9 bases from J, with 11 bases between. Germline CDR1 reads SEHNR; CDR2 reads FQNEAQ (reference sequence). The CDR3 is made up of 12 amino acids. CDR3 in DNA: TGTGCCAGCAGCTCCCCTCGGTTAACGCAGTATTTT. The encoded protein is CASSSPRLTQYF.

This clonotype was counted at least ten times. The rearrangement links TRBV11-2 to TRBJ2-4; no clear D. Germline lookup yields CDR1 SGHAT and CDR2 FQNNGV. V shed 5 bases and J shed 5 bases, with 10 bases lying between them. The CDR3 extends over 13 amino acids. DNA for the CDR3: TGTGCCAGCAGCCTAGGCCAGCAAAACATTCAGTACTTC. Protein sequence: CASSLGQQNIQYF. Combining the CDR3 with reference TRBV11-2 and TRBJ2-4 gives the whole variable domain EAGVAQSPRYKIIEKRQSVAFWCNPISGHATLYWYQQILGQGPKLLIQFQNNGVVDDSQLPKDRFSAERLKGVDSTLKIQPAKLEDSAVYLCASSLGQQNIQYFGAGTRLSVL.

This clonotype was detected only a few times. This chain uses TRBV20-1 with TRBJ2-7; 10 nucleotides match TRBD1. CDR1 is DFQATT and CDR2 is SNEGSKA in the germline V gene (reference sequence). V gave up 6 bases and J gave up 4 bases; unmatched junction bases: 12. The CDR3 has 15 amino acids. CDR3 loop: CSAEGTGTGVYEQYF. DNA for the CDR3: TGCAGTGCAGAGGGTACCGGGACAGGGGTTTACGAGCAGTACTTC.

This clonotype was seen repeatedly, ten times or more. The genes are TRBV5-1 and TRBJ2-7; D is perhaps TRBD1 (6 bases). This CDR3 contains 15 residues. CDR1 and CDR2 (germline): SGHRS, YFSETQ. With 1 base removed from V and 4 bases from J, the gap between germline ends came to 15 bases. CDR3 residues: CASSLYPGARYEQYF. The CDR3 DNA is TGCGCCAGCAGCTTGTACCCAGGGGCGAGATACGAGCAGTACTTC.

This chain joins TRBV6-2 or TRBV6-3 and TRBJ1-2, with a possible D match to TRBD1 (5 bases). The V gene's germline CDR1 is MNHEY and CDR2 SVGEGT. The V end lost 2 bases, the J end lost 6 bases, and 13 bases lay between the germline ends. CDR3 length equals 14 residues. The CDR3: CASSYAGRRDGYTF. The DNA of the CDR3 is TGTGCCAGCAGTTACGCGGGGCGGCGGGATGGCTACACCTTC.

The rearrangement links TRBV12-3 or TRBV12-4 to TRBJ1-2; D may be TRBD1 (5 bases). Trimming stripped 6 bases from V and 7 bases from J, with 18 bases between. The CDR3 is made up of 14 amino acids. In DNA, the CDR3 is TGTGCCAGCAGGGAGAGCGGGAAGGGGACTGGCTACACCTTC. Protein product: CASRESGKGTGYTF.